This TCR beta chain was recorded in a study of cytomegalovirus exposure and HLA in healthy donors. Study findings and constraints: According to an earlier analysis, most TCR beta V segments yielded productive rearrangements about 90% or about 30% of the time.

This CDR3 has 13 residues. Germline CDR1 and CDR2: SGHRS and YFSETQ. 13 Jbeta primers and 60 Vbeta primers were used for the PCR. Sequencing was performed with immunoSEQ multiplex PCR; in TCRdb, only in-frame clones are kept and a portion is missing. The data hold tens of thousands of clones, with approximately 64% observed a single time. This clone showed up just a few times. The antigen remains undetermined. One junction end disagrees with the germline gene, perhaps due to a read error. Sequencing input: PBMCs. The chain has TRBV5-1 and TRBJ1-2; D is perhaps TRBD1 (5 bases). The TCR originated in a boy younger than 18 in good health and CMV-seropositive. The chain's CDR3 is CASSLGIARGYPF. The CDR3 DNA is TGCGCCAGCAGCTTGGGCATAGCTAGGGGCTACCCCTTC.